What follows are 17 T cell receptor beta chains derived from one specimen sequenced in a study of shared T cell receptors in the human thymus. The protocol was immunoSEQ multiplex PCR, while the TCRdb copy is restricted to in-frame clones and leaves out a portion. Of approximately 760,000 clones in the sample, roughly 85% were seen once. The sample was also linked to a second study, of human thymus T cells.

Sequencing was done on a sample of thymocytes. The source is a girl under three years old with a congenital heart defect.

This clone was observed a single time. The V gene is TRBV28, the J gene TRBJ1-6, with 8 positions matching TRBD1. The CDR3 spans 15 residues. Germline loops: CDR1 MDHEN, CDR2 SYDVKM. The ends lost 5 bases at V and 7 bases at J; junction bases unmatched: 7. CDR3 region: CASSTGQGGNSPLHF. In DNA form, the CDR3 reads TGTGCCAGCAGTACTGGACAGGGTGGCAATTCACCCCTCCACTTT. The whole variable domain, filled in from reference TRBV28 and TRBJ1-6, reads DVKVTQSSRYLVKRTGEKVFLECVQDMDHENMFWYRQDPGLGLRLIYFSYDVKMKEKGDIPEGYSVSREKKERFSLILESASTNQTSMYLCASSTGQGGNSPLHFGNGTRLTVT.

Comment on this clone: The same CDR3 is also encoded by other DNA sequences in this sample. The V and J genes are TRBV9 and TRBJ1-1; 8 bases align to TRBD1. V trimming: 0 bases; J trimming: 5 bases; junction bases outside the gene matches: 9. This CDR3 spans 16 amino acids. Per the germline V gene, CDR1 is SGDLS and CDR2 is YYNGEE. In DNA form, the CDR3 reads TGTGCCAGCAGCGTAGACCCGACAGGGGTGGGGACTGAAGCTTTCTTT. It is translated as CASSVDPTGVGTEAFF.

The rearrangement uses TRBV4-1 and TRBJ1-3, with D unresolved. The V and J ends lost 0 bases and 2 bases respectively, with 17 bases between them. The germline gives CDR1 MGHRA, CDR2 YSYEKL. CDR3 length: 18 amino acids. CDR3 amino acids: CASSQDQIITIAGNTIYF. For the CDR3, the DNA is TGCGCCAGCAGCCAAGATCAGATAATAACAATCGCTGGAAACACCATATATTTT.

The chain combines TRBV9 with TRBJ1-1, with D perhaps TRBD1 (6 bases). The CDR3 runs 16 residues. Germline lookup yields CDR1 SGDLS and CDR2 YYNGEE. V lost 0 bases and J lost 3, with 15 bases in between. In DNA, the CDR3 is TGTGCCAGCAGCGTAGTACAGGGAAAGAGTGACACTGAAGCTTTCTTT. This translates into CASSVVQGKSDTEAFF.

V and J are TRBV6-5 and TRBJ2-7; TRBD1 is a possible D gene (6 bases). CDR3 size: 16 residues. V lost 4 bases and J lost 3, with 19 bases in between. Germline assignment: CDR1 MNHEY and CDR2 SVGAGI. The CDR3 protein is CASSSTKGDPLYEQYF. The CDR3 DNA sequence: TGTGCCAGCAGTTCGACTAAGGGGGACCCCCTCTACGAGCAGTACTTC.

The J gene is TRBJ1-5, the V gene TRBV25-1, with D possibly being TRBD1 (5 bases). The germline CDR1 and CDR2 sequences are MGHDK and SYGVNS. V gave up 3 bases and J gave up 6 bases, with 15 bases separating them. This CDR3 has 15 residues. CDR3 DNA: TGTGCCAGCAGTGACCTCGACAGTCCCAGTCAGCCCCAGCATTTT. As protein: CASSDLDSPSQPQHF.

The genes are TRBV7-2 and TRBJ1-1; D might be TRBD1 (5 bases). The V and J ends lost 0 bases and 0 bases respectively, with 11 bases between them. Germline-derived CDR1 and CDR2 are SGHTA and FQGNSA. This CDR3 region has 16 residues. The CDR3 nucleotides are TGTGCCAGCAGCTTAGCGCGGGGGTCCCTGAACACTGAAGCTTTCTTT. Translation: CASSLARGSLNTEAFF.

The J gene is TRBJ2-7, the V gene TRBV27; a weak D match, TRBD1 (6 bases). V was pared by 6 bases and J by 3 bases, with 15 bases between. Germline lookup yields CDR1 MNHEY and CDR2 SMNVEV (reference sequence). This CDR3 has 14 amino acids. CDR3: CASSTGRIIYEQYF. CDR3 in DNA: TGTGCCAGCAGCACAGGGAGAATAATCTACGAGCAGTACTTC.

This clone appeared a single time. The V call is TRBV27, the J call TRBJ2-7; unclear D gene. Germline loops: CDR1 MNHEY, CDR2 SMNVEV (reference sequence). V dropped 6 bases and J dropped 7 bases, with 16 bases sitting between them. The CDR3 is made up of 13 amino acids. The chain's CDR3 is CASSPNHLREQYF. CDR3 DNA sequence: TGTGCCAGCAGCCCTAACCATCTAAGAGAGCAGTACTTC.

This clone appeared a single time. The V and J genes are TRBV27 and TRBJ1-1; 7 bases line up with TRBD1. The length of the CDR3 is 12 residues. Per the germline V gene, CDR1 is MNHEY and CDR2 is SMNVEV (reference sequence). V dropped 8 bases and J dropped 10; count of bases not matched to a gene: 10. The CDR3 region is CASWGVDRRAFF. The CDR3 DNA is TGTGCCAGCTGGGGAGTGGACAGGAGAGCTTTCTTT.

The J gene is TRBJ2-4, the V gene TRBV4-2; 11 bases fit TRBD2. The CDR3 has 18 amino acids. The J segment lost 3 bases and the V segment lost 1 base, leaving 8 bases of the junction unmatched. Looked up from germline, CDR1 is LGHNA and CDR2 is YNFKEQ. The CDR3: CASSQVEGLAGGKNIQYF. The CDR3 DNA reads TGTGCCAGCAGCCAAGTAGAAGGTCTAGCGGGGGGCAAAAACATTCAGTACTTC.

About this clone: Other DNA sequences in this sample translate to the same CDR3. The chain has TRBV5-1 and TRBJ2-3; 9 bases match TRBD2. Germline V lookup: CDR1 SGHRS, CDR2 YFSETQ. The V and J ends lost 3 bases and 0 bases, in that order; junction bases with no gene match: 17. The CDR3 is 20 residues long. DNA for the CDR3: TGCGCCAGCAGCTCATCTCCGGGGCTAGCGGGGTTTCCTAGCACAGATACGCAGTATTTT. This codes for CASSSSPGLAGFPSTDTQYF.

This sequence joins TRBV4-2 and TRBJ2-1, with 9 positions matching TRBD2. V trimming: 7 bases; J trimming: 4 bases; junction bases outside the gene matches: 11. Germline CDR1 LGHNA, CDR2 YNFKEQ. The CDR3 loop spans 16 amino acids. The CDR3 is CASNDSGTSSYNEQFF. The CDR3 coding sequence is TGTGCCAGCAACGACTCCGGGACTAGCTCTTACAATGAGCAGTTCTTC.

As concerns this clone: At one end, the junction sequence differs from germline, possibly due to a read error. The chain uses TRBV7-7 and TRBJ2-5; the D gene is possibly TRBD1 (5 bases). The CDR3 has 17 residues. Germline V lookup: CDR1 SSHAT, CDR2 FNYEAQ (reference sequence). The CDR3 sequence: CASSLGSTDWYQETQYF. The CDR3 DNA reads TGTGCTAGCAGCTTAGGATCGACAGATTGGTACCAAGAGACCCAGTACTTC.

The J gene is TRBJ2-1, the V gene TRBV11-2; D remains unclear. The germline gives CDR1 SGHAT, CDR2 FQNNGV. Deletions cut 6 bases from V and 14 bases from J, with 8 bases between. This CDR3 contains 9 residues. The CDR3 here is CASSHLEFF. For the CDR3, the DNA is TGTGCCAGCAGTCATCTAGAGTTCTTC.

The chain is built from TRBV6-1 and TRBJ1-1; D perhaps matches TRBD1 (5 bases). V was clipped by 7 bases and J by 6 bases, with 12 bases between them. CDR1 is MNHNS, CDR2 SASEGT, per germline. The CDR3 has 12 amino acids. CDR3 bases: TGTGCCAGCAAAAGGGGAAGATCTGAAGCTTTCTTT. Amino acids: CASKRGRSEAFF.

This clone was seen just once. The V gene is TRBV6-6, the J gene TRBJ1-1, with TRBD1 as a possible D gene (6 bases). Germline loops: CDR1 MNHNY, CDR2 SVGAGI (reference sequence). The CDR3 loop spans 15 amino acids. Trimming removed 6 bases at V and 0 bases at J, with 14 bases between. CDR3 region: CASSQQGPMNTEAFF. In nucleotides, the CDR3 is TGTGCCAGCAGCCAACAGGGACCCATGAACACTGAAGCTTTCTTT.